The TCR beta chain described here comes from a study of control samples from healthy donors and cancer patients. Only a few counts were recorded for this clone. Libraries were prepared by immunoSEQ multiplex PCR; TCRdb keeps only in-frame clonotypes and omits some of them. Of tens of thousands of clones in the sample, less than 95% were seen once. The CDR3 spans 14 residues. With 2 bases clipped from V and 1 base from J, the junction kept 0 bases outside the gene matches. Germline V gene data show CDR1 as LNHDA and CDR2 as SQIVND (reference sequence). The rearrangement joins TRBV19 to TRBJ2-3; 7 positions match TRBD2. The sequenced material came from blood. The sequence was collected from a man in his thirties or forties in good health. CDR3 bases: TGTGCCAGTAGTATACTAGCGGGCACAGATACGCAGTATTTT. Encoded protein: CASSILAGTDTQYF.